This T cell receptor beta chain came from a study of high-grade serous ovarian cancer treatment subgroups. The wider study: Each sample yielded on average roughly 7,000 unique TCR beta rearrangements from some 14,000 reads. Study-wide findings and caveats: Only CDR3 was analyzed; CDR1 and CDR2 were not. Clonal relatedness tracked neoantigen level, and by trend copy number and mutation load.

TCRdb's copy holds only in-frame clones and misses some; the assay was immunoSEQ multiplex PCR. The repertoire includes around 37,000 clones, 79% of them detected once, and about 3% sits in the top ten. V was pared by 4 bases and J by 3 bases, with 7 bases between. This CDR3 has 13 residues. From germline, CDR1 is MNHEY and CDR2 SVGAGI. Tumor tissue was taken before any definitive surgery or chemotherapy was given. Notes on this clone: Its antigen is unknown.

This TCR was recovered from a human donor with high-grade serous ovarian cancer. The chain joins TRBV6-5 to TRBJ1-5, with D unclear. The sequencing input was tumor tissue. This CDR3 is CASSFQINQPQHF. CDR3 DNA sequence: TGTGCCAGCAGTTTTCAGATCAATCAGCCCCAGCATTTT.